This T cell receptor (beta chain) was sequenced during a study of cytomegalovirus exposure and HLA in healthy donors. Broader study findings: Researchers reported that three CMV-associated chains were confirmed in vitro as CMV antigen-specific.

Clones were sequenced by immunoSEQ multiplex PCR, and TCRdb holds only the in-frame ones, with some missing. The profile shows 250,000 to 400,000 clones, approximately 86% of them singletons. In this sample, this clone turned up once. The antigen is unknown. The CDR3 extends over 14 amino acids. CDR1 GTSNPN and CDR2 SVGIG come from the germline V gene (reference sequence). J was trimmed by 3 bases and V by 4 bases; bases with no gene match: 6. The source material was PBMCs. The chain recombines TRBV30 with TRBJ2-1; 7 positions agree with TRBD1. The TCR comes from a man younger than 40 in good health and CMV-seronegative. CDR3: CAWNEGAGYNEQFF. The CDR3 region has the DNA TGTGCCTGGAATGAGGGGGCGGGCTACAATGAGCAGTTCTTC.